These 28 T cell receptor beta chains originate from one sample sequenced in a study of T and B cells in COVID-19 patients (dated by TCRdb to 2018 to 2020). The sample was run on an Illumina MiSeq. Multiplex PCR with BIOMED2 TRB-A/B primer pools was used to amplify TRB rearrangements. In-frame beta chains were kept once TCRdb had trimmed the public reads at Q25 with fastp and called clones with MiXCR. When rows share a CDR3 protein, they turn into one entry using the most common DNA and genes. For this sample the table gives thousands of distinct CDR3 sequences, of which less than 20% were detected only once. The ten top clones hold less than 8.5% of the sample. TRB repertoires were amplified using roughly 240-550 ng of genomic DNA isolated from blood. The sample was blood. The receptor source for this set is a human donor who had recovered from COVID-19.

This clonotype was seen a few times. The chain links TRBV4-3 to TRBJ1-3; D remains unclear. CDR3 length: 16 amino acids. The V gene lost 4 bases and the J gene lost 2 bases, with 15 bases spanning the gap. Germline CDR1 reads LGHNA; CDR2 reads YSLEER. CDR3 sequence (DNA): TGCGCCAGCAGCCCCCTTTCGGACGCCCCTGGAAACACCATATATTTT. Its protein is CASSPLSDAPGNTIYF.

This clonotype was counted ten times or more. The chain couples TRBV7-9 to TRBJ2-5, with D unclear. Germline values: CDR1 SEHNR, CDR2 FQNEAQ (reference sequence). Between the trimmed V and J ends, which lost 5 bases and 4 bases, there was a span of 8 bases. This CDR3 has 12 amino acids. The CDR3 loop reads CASSPKGETQYF. The CDR3 nucleotides read TGTGCCAGCAGCCCTAAGGGAGAGACCCAGTACTTC.

Many counts were recorded for this clonotype. The gene calls are TRBV12-3 or TRBV12-4 and TRBJ1-1; possible D gene TRBD1, 5 bases. V was cut by 3 bases and J by 4 bases, with 12 bases left in between. The CDR3 loop spans 14 amino acids. CDR3 sequence (DNA): TGTGCCAGCAGTTTTAGTGGGGGGTCCACTGAAGCTTTCTTT. Its translation is CASSFSGGSTEAFF.

By share, this clonotype ranks as medium-sized (0.01 to 0.1%). This chain links TRBV11-1 with TRBJ1-1; 7 nucleotides align to TRBD1. The V and J ends lost 6 bases and 4 bases, in that order; junction bases with no gene match: 5. The CDR3 runs to 13 residues. Germline assignment: CDR1 SGHAT and CDR2 FQDESV (reference sequence). DNA for the CDR3: TGTGCCAGCAGTAGGGACAGACCCACTGAAGCTTTCTTT. This sequence encodes CASSRDRPTEAFF.

By sample fraction, this clonotype is medium-sized. This rearrangement joins TRBV13 to TRBJ1-4; no clear D gene. The CDR3 covers 15 residues. CDR1 PRHDT and CDR2 FYEKMQ come from the germline V gene (reference sequence). V was trimmed by 2 bases and J by 0 bases, leaving 7 bases between them. CDR3 DNA: TGTGCCAGCAGCTTATCCGCACCAACTAATGAAAAACTGTTTTTT. Its translation: CASSLSAPTNEKLFF.

This clonotype is deemed medium-sized. The rearrangement joins TRBV6-1 to TRBJ2-5; D may match TRBD1 or TRBD2 (5 bases each). Deletions cut 2 bases from V and 2 bases from J, with 12 bases between. The CDR3 has 15 residues. Germline V gives CDR1 MNHNS, CDR2 SASEGT. The CDR3, as DNA: TGTGCCAGCAGTGAATCGGTGGGGGATCAAGAGACCCAGTACTTC. Protein sequence: CASSESVGDQETQYF.

Judged by abundance, this clonotype is medium-sized. CDR3 region: CASSIRTTGPAYEQYF. DNA for the CDR3: TGTGCCAGTAGCATACGGACTACGGGCCCTGCCTACGAGCAGTACTTC. J is TRBJ2-7 and V is TRBV19; possibly TRBD2 for D (6 bases). Germline V gene data show CDR1 as LNHDA and CDR2 as SQIVND (reference sequence). V was pared by 6 bases and J by 2 bases, with 20 bases between. The CDR3 extends over 16 amino acids.

In this sample, this clonotype turned up many times. This sequence joins TRBV12-3 or TRBV12-4 and TRBJ1-4, with D perhaps matching TRBD1 (5 bases). The V gene lost 3 bases and the J gene lost 2 bases, with 16 bases spanning the gap. The CDR3 consists of 17 residues. CDR3 nucleotides: TGTGCCAGCAGTTTCACCCCCAGGGTTTCCACTAATGAAAAACTGTTTTTT. Its translation is CASSFTPRVSTNEKLFF.

The chain employs TRBV11-3 and TRBJ1-5, with TRBD1 matching over 7 bases. V lost 3 bases to trimming and J lost 4 bases; unmatched junction nucleotides: 6. CDR1 and CDR2 from the germline V gene are SGHNT and YENEEA. The CDR3 is 15 residues long. The CDR3 spells CASSFRGGVNQPQHF. The DNA for the CDR3 is TGTGCCAGCAGCTTTAGAGGGGGCGTGAATCAGCCCCAGCATTTT.

This clonotype rates as medium-sized. The J gene is TRBJ1-6, the V gene TRBV15; D gene uncertain. Per the germline V gene, CDR1 is LNHNV and CDR2 is YYDKDF (reference sequence). V lost 0 bases to trimming and J lost 4 bases, with 7 bases between them. There are 15 residues in the CDR3. The CDR3 loop reads CATSRDTAYNSPLHF. The CDR3 nucleotides read TGTGCCACCAGCAGAGATACGGCTTATAATTCACCCCTCCACTTT.

In its sample, this clonotype is medium-sized (0.01 to 0.1%). The V gene is TRBV27, the J gene TRBJ2-7; 13 bases fit TRBD2. Germline CDR1 MNHEY, CDR2 SMNVEV (reference sequence). The CDR3 loop spans 18 amino acids. With V trimmed by 5 bases and J by 6 bases, 16 bases remained unmatched. The CDR3 bases are TGTGCCAGCAGTCTTCTTCCCCTTACTAGCGGGAGGGCCGTCGAGCAGTACTTC. Translated, it gives CASSLLPLTSGRAVEQYF.

The V call is TRBV9, the J call TRBJ2-7, with D perhaps matching TRBD2 (7 bases). The CDR3 is made up of 15 amino acids. V was clipped by 4 bases and J by 3 bases, with 17 bases between them. Germline V gene sequence: CDR1 SGDLS, CDR2 YYNGEE. CDR3: CASSPTGRVYYEQYF. In nucleotides, the CDR3 is TGTGCCAGCAGCCCCACAGGGAGGGTCTACTACGAGCAGTACTTC.

Of note for this clonotype: This may come from a read error, since a much larger clone is one base off. The rearrangement links TRBV6-1 to TRBJ1-1, with D perhaps matching TRBD1 (5 bases). The germline V gene encodes CDR1 MNHNS and CDR2 SASEGT. The CDR3 contains 14 residues. CDR3 coding DNA: TGTGCCAGCAGGCTAGGATCCGAGGACACTGAAACTTTCTTT. Protein: CASRLGSEDTETFF.

In its sample, this clonotype is medium-sized. V usage is TRBV19 and J usage is TRBJ1-1, with 8 bases matching TRBD1. There are 13 residues in the CDR3. CDR1 and CDR2 (germline): LNHDA, SQIVND (reference sequence). The trim removed 5 bases at V and 3 bases at J, leaving 2 bases unmatched. CDR3 in amino acids: CASSLQGDTEAFF. As DNA, the CDR3 is TGTGCCAGTAGTTTACAGGGGGACACTGAAGCTTTCTTT.

This clonotype qualifies as medium-sized. This chain joins TRBV6-5 and TRBJ2-3; D ambiguous. The germline V gene encodes CDR1 MNHEY and CDR2 SVGAGI. The CDR3 is 12 residues long. V was clipped by 2 bases and J by 4 bases, with 4 bases between them. The CDR3 coding sequence is TGTGCCAGCAGTTACGATGCAGATACGCAGTATTTT. Its protein is CASSYDADTQYF.

Notes on this clonotype: The junction shows a germline mismatch at one end, possibly a read error. V is TRBV11-1 and J is TRBJ2-5, with D possibly being TRBD1 (5 bases). The CDR3 totals 12 residues. CDR1 and CDR2 (germline): SGHAT, FQDESV (reference sequence). DNA for the CDR3: TGTGCCCGCAGCCCTAGGGGAAAGGTCCAGAATTTC. Its protein is CARSPRGKVQNF.

This clonotype was detected only a few times. This chain connects TRBV5-1 to TRBJ2-3, with 7 bases fitting TRBD2. The V and J ends lost 4 bases and 0 bases, in that order; junction bases with no gene match: 11. The CDR3 extends over 17 amino acids. Germline V gene lookup returns CDR1 SGHRS and CDR2 YFSETQ. CDR3 sequence: CASSPGAGVSSTDTQYF. The CDR3 DNA sequence: TGCGCCAGCAGCCCCGGTGCGGGGGTTAGCAGCACAGATACGCAGTATTTT.

This clonotype rates as medium-sized (0.01 to 0.1%). The J gene is TRBJ2-5, the V gene TRBV11-3; TRBD1 or TRBD2 may be the D gene (5 bases each). Germline lookup yields CDR1 SGHNT and CDR2 YENEEA. Trimming stripped 4 bases from V and 9 bases from J, with 15 bases between. The CDR3 length is 13 residues. Here the CDR3 DNA reads TGTGCCAGCAGCTCTCAAAGGGGACGGTCCCAGTACTTC. Its translation: CASSSQRGRSQYF.

In its sample, this clonotype was seen many times. This chain uses TRBV6-4 with TRBJ2-3; no reliable D call. Germline CDR1 MRHNA, CDR2 SNTAGT. The V end was cut by 6 bases, the J end by 6 bases, with 13 bases between. The CDR3 has 13 residues. CDR3 region: CASRPPGLDTQYF. In nucleotides, the CDR3 is TGTGCCAGCAGGCCCCCCGGTTTGGATACGCAGTATTTT.

V is TRBV12-3 or TRBV12-4 and J is TRBJ1-2; no clear D gene. Between the trimmed V and J ends, which lost 10 bases and 4 bases, there was a span of 13 bases. The CDR3 is 12 residues long. The CDR3 spells CAISRYAYGYTF. The CDR3 nucleotides are TGTGCCATTTCTAGGTACGCCTATGGCTACACCTTC.

By share, this clonotype counts as medium-sized. The chain combines TRBV6-1 with TRBJ1-4; 7 nucleotides align to TRBD1. The CDR3 runs to 16 residues. Losses at the gene ends were 6 bases for V and 7 bases for J; bases not matched to a gene: 14. Germline V lookup: CDR1 MNHNS, CDR2 SASEGT. CDR3 sequence reads: CASSAGTVKTGEKLFF. The CDR3 nucleotides are TGTGCCAGCAGCGCCGGGACAGTTAAGACAGGTGAAAAACTGTTTTTT.

This clonotype is categorized as medium-sized. V and J are TRBV27 and TRBJ2-5, with 12 bases that match TRBD1. The J segment lost 5 bases and the V segment lost 1 base, leaving 5 bases of the junction unmatched. The length of the CDR3 is 16 residues. Germline CDR1 and CDR2: MNHEY and SMNVEV (reference sequence). The CDR3 loop reads CASSLLGTGGVETQYF. In DNA, the CDR3 is TGTGCCAGCAGTTTATTAGGGACAGGGGGCGTTGAGACCCAGTACTTC.

Sample share makes this clonotype medium-sized. V usage is TRBV5-4 and J usage is TRBJ1-2; TRBD1 matches 8 bases. The length of the CDR3 is 15 residues. V trimming: 2 bases; J trimming: 2 bases; junction bases outside the gene matches: 5. Looked up from germline, CDR1 is SGHNT and CDR2 is YYREEE (reference sequence). The CDR3 coding sequence is TGTGCCAGCAGCTTCCGTGGACAGGGCAACTATGGCTACACCTTC. Encoded protein: CASSFRGQGNYGYTF.

This clonotype appeared many times. The chain recombines TRBV11-3 with TRBJ2-5; TRBD1 is a possible D gene (5 bases). This CDR3 region has 12 residues. The germline V gene has CDR1 SGHNT and CDR2 YENEEA. V was pared by 8 bases and J by 6 bases, with 13 bases between. The CDR3 DNA reads TGTGCCAGCGCGAGGACAAGCCAGACCCAGTACTTC. Its translation: CASARTSQTQYF.

The rearrangement links TRBV29-1 to TRBJ2-3, with TRBD1 matching over 9 bases. Trimming at V came to 4 bases and at J to 4 bases, leaving 0 bases not matched to a gene. The CDR3 spans 12 residues. Germline-derived CDR1 and CDR2 are SQVTM and ANQGSEA. CDR3 amino acids: CSVGQGADTQYF. CDR3 bases: TGCAGCGTTGGACAGGGGGCAGATACGCAGTATTTT.

In its sample, this clonotype is large. The rearrangement joins TRBV29-1 to TRBJ2-3, with 9 nucleotides matching TRBD1. The CDR3 spans 13 residues. From germline, CDR1 is SQVTM and CDR2 ANQGSEA. V was pared by 3 bases and J by 6 bases, with 4 bases of the junction left unmatched. The CDR3 sequence is CSVEGQGRDTQYF. CDR3 in DNA: TGCAGCGTTGAGGGACAGGGAAGGGATACGCAGTATTTT.

This clonotype was recorded once. This sequence joins TRBV19 and TRBJ2-3; D is ambiguous. V shed 4 bases and J shed 8 bases, with 13 bases lying between them. The CDR3 contains 13 residues. The germline gives CDR1 LNHDA, CDR2 SQIVND (reference sequence). The CDR3 DNA sequence: TGTGCCAGTAGTACCCTGGGGTCAGGTACGCAGTATTTT. This translates into CASSTLGSGTQYF.

This clonotype is classed as medium-sized. The gene calls are TRBV6-5 and TRBJ1-1; D gene unclear. This CDR3 contains 11 residues. CDR1 and CDR2 from the germline V gene are MNHEY and SVGAGI. The V and J ends lost 6 bases and 6 bases respectively, with 8 bases between them. Written as DNA, the CDR3 is TGTGCCAGCAGCACTCTAGCTGAAGCTTTCTTT. It specifies CASSTLAEAFF.